Shown below are 13 T cell receptor beta chains from a single sample sequenced in a study of T-cell memory formation after mild COVID-19. TCRdb independently ran MiXCR on the 5' RACE reads; one entry per CDR3 protein. This sample has about 430,000 distinct CDR3 sequences, with 20% to 30% found just once. Sequences were obtained from PBMCs or a T cell subset sorted from them (not recorded which). The receptors originated from an adult woman who had mild COVID-19 (a few samples of this study predate the infection). Cell type and time point are not known.

This clonotype has only a few counts. The rearrangement joins TRBV24-1 to TRBJ1-2, with 8 bases matching TRBD1. From germline, CDR1 is KGHDR and CDR2 SFDVKD. This CDR3 has 15 amino acids. V dropped 4 bases and J dropped 2; count of bases not matched to a gene: 5. CDR3 DNA: TGTGCCACCAGTGACCGGACAGGGTCAAACTATGGCTACACCTTC. This gives the protein CATSDRTGSNYGYTF.

This chain joins TRBV7-9 and TRBJ1-2; TRBD1 matches 9 bases. Germline V gene lookup returns CDR1 SEHNR and CDR2 FQNEAQ (reference sequence). The CDR3 is made up of 16 amino acids. J was trimmed by 6 bases and V by 0 bases; bases with no gene match: 8. CDR3 sequence (DNA): TGTGCCAGCAGCTTAGCATTTCCCGGGACAGGGAATGGCTACACCTTC. Translation gives CASSLAFPGTGNGYTF.

The chain links TRBV5-1 to TRBJ2-7; 9 bases are shared with TRBD1. The CDR3 has 14 residues. Germline CDR1 SGHRS, CDR2 YFSETQ. Germline trimming cut 2 bases from V and 3 bases from J; bases unmatched to any gene: 3. In DNA form, the CDR3 reads TGCGCCAGCAGCTTCGAGACAGGGGGCTACGAGCAGTACTTC. It yields the protein CASSFETGGYEQYF.

The genes are TRBV12-3 or TRBV12-4 and TRBJ1-6; D perhaps matches TRBD1 (6 bases). The CDR3 has 17 residues. Between the trimmed V and J ends, which lost 6 bases and 7 bases, there was a span of 22 bases. CDR3 region: CASSPVGGLLGNSPLHF. For the CDR3, the DNA is TGTGCCAGCAGCCCGGTGGGGGGGCTTCTGGGGAATTCACCCCTCCACTTT.

This clonotype was seen at least ten times. This chain uses TRBV5-5 with TRBJ1-5; 9 bases fit TRBD1. The germline V gene has CDR1 SGHKS and CDR2 YYEKEE (reference sequence). CDR3 length: 16 residues. V gave up 3 bases and J gave up 3 bases; unmatched junction bases: 7. The CDR3 loop reads CASSSVRTGANQPQHF. Written as DNA, the CDR3 is TGTGCCAGCAGCTCCGTGAGGACAGGGGCCAATCAGCCCCAGCATTTT.

This clonotype showed up many times. This chain connects TRBV7-9 to TRBJ2-7; TRBD1 is a possible D gene (5 bases). Per germline, CDR1 SEHNR and CDR2 FQNEAQ (reference sequence). This CDR3 comprises 12 residues. The germline V and J ends were trimmed by 5 bases and 4 bases, with 9 bases remaining between them. This chain's CDR3 is CASSLSGYEQYF. CDR3 in DNA: TGTGCCAGCAGCCTATCAGGGTACGAGCAGTACTTC.

Only a few counts were recorded for this clonotype. The chain couples TRBV20-1 to TRBJ2-2, with 8 bases that match TRBD2. There are 15 residues in the CDR3. Germline assignment: CDR1 DFQATT and CDR2 SNEGSKA (reference sequence). The ends lost 3 bases at V and 4 bases at J; junction bases unmatched: 7. CDR3 nucleotides: TGCAGTGCTAGGGCGGGAGGAGTGGGCACCGGGGAGCTGTTTTTT. Amino acid sequence: CSARAGGVGTGELFF.

V gene TRBV18 combines with J gene TRBJ1-1, with 8 bases identical to TRBD1. Trimming removed 3 bases from V and 8 bases from J; junction bases left unmatched: 8. This CDR3 contains 14 residues. The germline V gene encodes CDR1 KGHSH and CDR2 LQKENI. The DNA of the CDR3 is TGTGCCAGCTCACCTTTCGGACAGGGTGAGGAAGCTTTCTTT. It yields the protein CASSPFGQGEEAFF.

This chain connects TRBV7-6 to TRBJ2-1; tentative D call: TRBD2 (6 bases). CDR1 is SGHVS and CDR2 is FNYEAQ in the germline V gene. V was pared by 5 bases and J by 5 bases, with 19 bases between. The CDR3 consists of 16 residues. As DNA, the CDR3 is TGTGCCAGCAGCGTCTTCGGGGGTCTCATAGACAATGAGCAGTTCTTC. Residues: CASSVFGGLIDNEQFF.

J is TRBJ1-6 and V is TRBV12-3 or TRBV12-4; 8 bases agree with TRBD1. This CDR3 region has 17 residues. V trimming: 6 bases; J trimming: 9 bases; junction bases outside the gene matches: 16. The CDR3 region has the DNA TGTGCCAGCAGCCCATCTAGCAGGGGGCTCGCTGGTTCACCCCTCCACTTT. Translating it yields CASSPSSRGLAGSPLHF.

V gene TRBV5-1 combines with J gene TRBJ1-1; 7 bases align to TRBD1. Germline assignment: CDR1 SGHRS and CDR2 YFSETQ. Germline trimming cut 4 bases from V and 0 bases from J; bases unmatched to any gene: 6. This CDR3 region has 15 residues. The CDR3 DNA reads as TGCGCCAGCAGCAATCAGGGGGGTATGAACACTGAAGCTTTCTTT. Amino acid sequence: CASSNQGGMNTEAFF.

This rearrangement joins TRBV7-8 to TRBJ1-3; TRBD1 might be the D (5 bases). The length of the CDR3 is 17 residues. In germline, CDR1 is SGHVS, CDR2 FQNEAQ. The V end was cut by 3 bases, the J end by 0 bases, with 15 bases between. The CDR3 nucleotides are TGTGCCAGCAGCTTGTCCGACAGCCAATACTCTGGAAACACCATATATTTT. It yields the protein CASSLSDSQYSGNTIYF.

As concerns this clonotype: One junction end does not reproduce the germline sequence, and a read error may be involved. The rearrangement joins TRBV2 to TRBJ1-1, with no clear D. CDR1 is SNHLY and CDR2 is FYNNEI in the germline V gene. The CDR3 is 14 residues long. Here the CDR3 DNA reads TGTGGCAGCCACCTGCAGCACGGAAACACTGAAGCTTTCTTT. This codes for CGSHLQHGNTEAFF.